The sequence of this T cell receptor beta chain was determined in a study of blood T cell repertoires in COVID-19 (dated by TCRdb to 2019 to 2021). At the level of the whole study: The collaborator samples originated in the United States, Italy and Spain and spanned the acute and convalescent phases of COVID-19. Subjects who had been exposed to COVID-19, were actively infected with it, or had recovered from it provided the deeply sampled blood TCRbeta repertoires that made up the dataset. The samples were drawn from the first 160 participants of the ongoing ImmuneRACE study and from roughly 1,300 subjects provided by 6 global collaborators. The prospective study material was composed of cDNA or gDNA derived from T cells, B-cell-depleted T cells, or PBMCs. A freely available public database, intended as a resource for researchers studying the immune response to SARS-CoV-2, is where the repertoires were released. Sample metadata almost always included a de-identified subject ID, COVID-19 status, age in years and sex. HLA class I and class II types, where available, came from metadata supplied by the sample provider rather than from assay-based typing.

Collaborating institutions collected whole blood in K2EDTA tubes following their own protocols. For TCRbeta analysis, collaborator samples were shipped as frozen whole blood, as isolated PBMCs, or as DNA extracted from either sample type. Trimming leaves V shorter by 5 bases and J shorter by 5 bases, with the junction holding 2 bases beyond the gene matches. Via the germline V gene, CDR1 is MGHRA and CDR2 YSYEKL. Counted from cysteine to phenylalanine, this CDR3 has 12 amino acids. Only the CDR3 portion is preserved as DNA: 36 bases, with reading frame beginning at the first base. About this clone: Its antigen is currently not known. Base qualities are not provided; no much larger clone lies one nucleotide away.

The immunoSEQ Assay, a bias-controlled multiplex PCR, was used to amplify TCRbeta CDR3 regions from genomic DNA. The authors' pipeline ran thus. Within the assay, amplification of reference gene primers was used to estimate how many nucleated cells each sample contained. To quantify the absolute abundance of each unique TCRbeta CDR3 rearrangement, sequence reads were collapsed and filtered. For each sample, productive Simpson clonality was calculated by taking the square root of Simpson's diversity index across productive rearrangements. TCRdb obtained this table from immuneACCESS and retained in-frame rearrangements with V and J assigned. These tables miss some clones; where compared with another copy, unresolved V genes account for less than half of the shortfall, and the remainder is unexplained. That table is the source of V, J and clone size, and D and trimming were worked out from the DNA. The sample table records 150,000 to 200,000 clones; approximately 90% of these occur just once. The ten largest make up about 4.2% of the sample.

Broader findings and caveats from the paper: Clinical and demographic metadata were provided uncurated, with the amount varying by source and participant.

The V gene is TRBV4-1 and the J gene is TRBJ2-5; 7 central bases correspond to TRBD1. The source of this sequence is a human donor in a cohort sampled during active COVID-19. Sequenced material: peripheral blood. The CDR3 protein is CASSGTAETQYF. The sequence in DNA is TGCGCCAGCAGCGGGACAGCTGAGACCCAGTACTTC.